The present T cell receptor (beta chain) was sequenced within a study of blood T cell repertoires in COVID-19. At the level of the study: T cells, B-cell-depleted T cells, or PBMCs supplied cDNA or gDNA.

CDR1 and CDR2 from the germline V gene are MNHEY and SVGEGT. The trim removed 6 bases at V and 2 bases at J, leaving 4 bases unmatched. The CDR3 has 15 residues. Measured with immunoSEQ multiplex PCR; TCRdb has only the in-frame clones, and not every one. The table has about 440,000 clones, around 91% seen once; the top ten hold around 0.6%. The sample was PBMCs or T cells enriched from blood (not recorded which). The V call is TRBV6-2 or TRBV6-3, the J call TRBJ2-1; TRBD2 matches 10 bases. This TCR derives from a man between 18 and 29 years old who had recovered from COVID-19. The CDR3 coding sequence is TGTGCCAGCAGCAACCTAGCGGGGGCCTACAATGAGCAGTTCTTC. It is translated as CASSNLAGAYNEQFF.